This T cell receptor (beta chain) was obtained from a study of T cells in Graves' hyperthyroidism and ophthalmopathy. Note on this clonotype: No antigen is known for it.

Germline CDR1 reads MGHRA; CDR2 reads YSYEKL. The CDR3 spans 15 residues. V was clipped by 4 bases and J by 5 bases, with 12 bases between them. Newly diagnosed hyperthyroidism patients aged 18 to 65 years had disease lasting under 2 months. Out of 8.5 to 10 ml of fresh peripheral blood came the PBMCs. The TCR beta CDR3 regions underwent amplification using RNA transcripts as the source. A first-round RT-PCR of the TCR CDR3 used the HTBI primer set. TCRdb recomputed calls from the multiplex PCR reads with MiXCR, one row per CDR3 protein. The sample records fewer than 900,000 distinct CDR3 sequences, less than 20% being singletons. Study outcomes and limitations: Median prediction lead before ophthalmopathy onset was about 6.7 months with the model. In the blood, most expanded thyroid clonotypes above 0.001 appeared as well.

The sample comprised blood. The clonotype was recovered from a young man with Graves' hyperthyroidism. V and J are TRBV4-1 and TRBJ1-6; the D gene is possibly TRBD1 (6 bases). Written as DNA, the CDR3 is TGCGCCAGCAGCCCCATGGGGGCAAATAATTCACCCCTCCACTTT. It yields the protein CASSPMGANNSPLHF.